This TCR beta chain emerged from a study of blood T cell repertoires in COVID-19. About the research overall: Researchers got acute and convalescent COVID-19 samples from the United States, Italy and Spain. In each case, the material was cDNA or gDNA derived from T cells, B-cell-depleted T cells, or PBMCs.

The CDR3 is 16 amino acids. Per the germline V gene, CDR1 is LNHDA and CDR2 is SQIVND (reference sequence). J lost 5 bases, V lost 4 bases, and 12 bases had no gene match. In the source study's methods: Cell counts per sample came from amplifying reference gene primers. The table came from immunoSEQ multiplex PCR; TCRdb's copy has only in-frame clones and leaves some out. The V and J calls and clone size are taken from that table; D and trimming were inferred from the DNA. The table includes 150,000 to 200,000 clones, around four fifths detected once. The specimen was peripheral blood. The rearrangement uses TRBV19 and TRBJ1-1; 8 bases align to TRBD1. This receptor was identified in a woman between 25 and 40 years old with acute or convalescent COVID-19. CDR3: CASSRGRDRGFTEAFF. In DNA, the CDR3 is TGTGCCAGTAGTAGGGGGCGAGACAGGGGCTTTACTGAAGCTTTCTTT. Based on the CDR3 plus reference TRBV19 and TRBJ1-1, the full variable domain is DGGITQSPKYLFRKEGQNVTLSCEQNLNHDAMYWYRQDPGQGLRLIYYSQIVNDFQKGDIAEGYSVSREKKESFPLTVTSAQKNPTAFYLCASSRGRDRGFTEAFFGQGTRLTVV.